Each of the 4 T cell receptor beta chains below was sequenced from the same sample in a study of cytotoxic CD8 clonotypes in ibrutinib-treated CLL. The assay was immunoSEQ multiplex PCR, and TCRdb's table has in-frame clones only and misses some. The data show 200,000 to 250,000 clones, around 70% seen once. The sample in question was PBMCs, obtained after 24 months of ibrutinib treatment. Every receptor here comes from a human donor with chronic lymphocytic leukemia.

This chain connects TRBV11-2 to TRBJ1-4; 8 bases are shared with TRBD1. J lost 4 bases, V lost 5 bases, and 6 bases had no gene match. The germline V gene encodes CDR1 SGHAT and CDR2 FQNNGV. The CDR3 extends over 15 amino acids. DNA of the CDR3: TGTGCCAGCAGCCAGGGGGACAGGCTTAATGAAAAACTGTTTTTT. It specifies CASSQGDRLNEKLFF.

This sequence joins TRBV4-3 and TRBJ2-7; D possibly matches TRBD1 or TRBD2 (5 bases each). This CDR3 is 16 amino acids long. CDR1 is LGHNA and CDR2 is YSLEER in the germline V gene. V lost 0 bases to trimming and J lost 2 bases, with 14 bases between them. The CDR3 DNA is TGCGCCAGCAGCCAAGAGGGGTCGGGGCCGACCTACGAGCAGTACTTC. Translated: CASSQEGSGPTYEQYF.

The V call is TRBV7-2, the J call TRBJ1-4; weak D call: TRBD1 (5 bases). This CDR3 has 15 residues. Germline V CDR1 and CDR2: SGHTA, FQGNSA. Trimming took off 6 bases at V and 0 bases at J, with 11 bases between the two ends. The CDR3 coding sequence is TGTGCCAGCAGGCCGGGGGTCGCAACTAATGAAAAACTGTTTTTT. It specifies CASRPGVATNEKLFF.

In this sample, this clone turned up a few times. The chain joins TRBV7-6 to TRBJ2-7; 13 bases align to TRBD2. V trimming: 1 base; J trimming: 5 bases; junction bases outside the gene matches: 8. This CDR3 has 17 residues. CDR1 and CDR2 (germline): SGHVS, FNYEAQ. The CDR3 here is CASSLDPLAGGSNEQYF. The CDR3 DNA reads TGTGCCAGCAGCTTAGACCCACTAGCGGGAGGGTCCAACGAGCAGTACTTC.